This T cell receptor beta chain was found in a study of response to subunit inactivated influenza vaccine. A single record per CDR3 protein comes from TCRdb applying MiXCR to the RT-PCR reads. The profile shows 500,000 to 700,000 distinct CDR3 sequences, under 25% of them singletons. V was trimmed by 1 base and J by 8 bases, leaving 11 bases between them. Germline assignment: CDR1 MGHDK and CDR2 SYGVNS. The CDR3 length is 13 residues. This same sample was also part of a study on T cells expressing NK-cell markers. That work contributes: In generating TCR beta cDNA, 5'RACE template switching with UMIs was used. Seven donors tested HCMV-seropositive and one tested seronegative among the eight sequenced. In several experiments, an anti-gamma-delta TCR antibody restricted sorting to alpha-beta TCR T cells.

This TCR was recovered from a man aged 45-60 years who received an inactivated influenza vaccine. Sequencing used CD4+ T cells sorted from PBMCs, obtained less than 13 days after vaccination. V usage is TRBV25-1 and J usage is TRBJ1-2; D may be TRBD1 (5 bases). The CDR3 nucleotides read TGTGCCAGCAGTGAATTGGGCAGGGTCGGCTACACCTTC. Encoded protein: CASSELGRVGYTF.